This T cell receptor beta chain emerged from a study of spatial heterogeneity in lung cancer. Study findings and constraints: Ubiquitous nonsynonymous mutations were tracked by counts of ubiquitous expanded TCRs, and regional ones by counts of regional expanded TCRs. Within tumors, counts of expanded alpha and beta TCRs tracked tumor mutation counts.

A distinct unique molecular identifier was carried by each TCR cDNA molecule. TCRdb recomputed calls from the 5' RACE reads with MiXCR, one row per CDR3 protein. The repertoire has over 8,500 distinct CDR3 sequences, 5% to 6.5% of them found once; the top ten carry 20% to 25%. Time point: sample taken at primary tumor resection. Samples were donated by 72 untreated early-stage non-small cell lung cancer patients. This clonotype was recorded at least ten times. What it recognizes is unknown. This CDR3 spans 11 amino acids. Per germline, CDR1 MGHRA and CDR2 YSYEKL. Trimming left V 4 bases short and J 6 bases short, with 7 bases between.

Here the sequenced sample was lung tumor tissue, taken at surgery. The clonotype comes from a female donor with early-stage non-small cell lung cancer. The chain couples TRBV4-1 to TRBJ2-7; maybe TRBD2 (5 bases). The CDR3: CASSLEGEQYF. The DNA of the CDR3 is TGCGCCAGCAGCCTAGAGGGCGAGCAGTACTTC.